These 5 T cell receptor beta chains share one sample of origin, sequenced in a study of sequential checkpoint blockade in melanoma. Data came from immunoSEQ multiplex PCR; TCRdb stores just in-frame clones and leaves some out. Counted here are thousands of clones, around 17% occurring once; the ten biggest clones make up over 15%. The treatment: randomized to nivolumab then ipilimumab (arm A) or the reverse (arm B). The sample was tumor tissue (inferred from file names), taken from a patient given nivolumab and ipilimumab in sequence. These receptors originate from a human donor with melanoma.

This clone has just one count. The J gene is TRBJ1-2, the V gene TRBV18, with no clear D. Germline V CDR1 and CDR2: KGHSH, LQKENI. The CDR3 consists of 13 residues. Trimming shortened V by 0 bases and J by 4 bases, and 6 bases separated the two germline ends. The CDR3 loop reads CASSPPQTYGYTF. The DNA for the CDR3 is TGTGCCAGCTCACCACCCCAGACCTATGGCTACACCTTC.

The V gene is TRBV5-1, the J gene TRBJ1-3, with 8 bases identical to TRBD1. This CDR3 spans 15 amino acids. CDR1 and CDR2 (germline): SGHRS, YFSETQ. V was pared by 5 bases and J by 8 bases, with 12 bases of the junction left unmatched. In DNA, the CDR3 is TGCGCCAGCAGTCGACAAGGACAGGGCTCAGACACCATATATTTT. This encodes CASSRQGQGSDTIYF.

This clone is medium-sized within its sample. J is TRBJ1-2 and V is TRBV6-8; 9 positions match TRBD1. This CDR3 spans 16 amino acids. Germline CDR1 is MNHGY and CDR2 is SAAAGT. V shed 6 bases and J 2 bases; nucleotides not matched to a gene: 10. CDR3 protein: CASSRYGTGTNYGYTF. The CDR3 DNA reads as TGTGCCAGCAGCCGTTACGGGACAGGGACCAACTATGGCTACACCTTC.

The rearrangement links TRBV6-8 to TRBJ2-5; D tentatively fits TRBD1 or TRBD2 (5 bases each). This CDR3 has 15 amino acids. V lost 2 bases and J 4 bases, leaving 14 bases between the germline ends. The germline CDR1 and CDR2 sequences are MNHGY and SAAAGT. CDR3 sequence (DNA): TGTGCCAGCAGTTACCTACGTTGGGGGAGAGAGACCCAGTACTTC. Translated: CASSYLRWGRETQYF.

This clone occurred once. V usage is TRBV29-1 and J usage is TRBJ2-1; perhaps D is TRBD1 or TRBD2 (5 bases each). CDR3 length: 16 amino acids. Trimming shortened V by 3 bases and J by 1 base, and 16 bases separated the two germline ends. CDR1 is SQVTM and CDR2 is ANQGSEA in the germline V gene. The CDR3 DNA sequence: TGCAGCGTTGAGTCGTCGGGACGGCAATCCTACAATGAGCAGTTCTTC. It yields the protein CSVESSGRQSYNEQFF.